This T cell receptor beta chain was found in a study of blood T cells in healthy people across ages. The CDR3 is made up of 14 amino acids. Trimming pared 6 bases from V and 0 bases from J, leaving 11 bases between. Healthy Caucasians from Russia aged about 6 to 95 served as donors. Together with a sample-barcoded 5' primer, a J-beta primer mix was included in a second PCR lasting roughly 7 to 11 cycles. MiXCR, run by TCRdb on the 5' RACE reads, gives a single entry per CDR3 protein. This table holds about 1.8 million distinct CDR3 sequences, about 49% found once. Details on this clonotype: Its antigen is still unknown.

Study outcomes and limitations: Without sorted subsets, naive and antigen-experienced compartments could not be conclusively compared. Across samples, TCR beta diversity tracked strongly with naive T cell percentage.

This receptor was obtained from a woman between 35 and 50 years old in good health. The genes are TRBV12-3 or TRBV12-4 and TRBJ1-1; tentative D call: TRBD1 (6 bases). Sample: blood. The CDR3 DNA sequence: TGTGCCAGCAGATCCGGGACACTGAACACTGAAGCTTTCTTT. Translation: CASRSGTLNTEAFF.